This T cell receptor (beta chain) comes out of a study of OX40 agonist ivuxolimab in advanced cancers. Study-wide context: The study reported partial responses in three patients: one hepatocellular carcinoma, two cutaneous melanoma.

V was trimmed by 0 bases and J by 3 bases, leaving 8 bases between them. CDR1 and CDR2 from the germline V gene are MNHNY and SVGAGI (reference sequence). The CDR3 has 14 residues. Regarding the study as a whole: The antigens recognized by the expanded peripheral T cells, that is their antigen specificity, were not determined.

The protocol was immunoSEQ multiplex PCR, while the TCRdb copy is restricted to in-frame clones and leaves out a portion. The profile shows over 75,000 clones, roughly 85% of them singletons. Points on this clone: Its antigen is not identified.

V is TRBV6-6 and J is TRBJ1-1; a possible D gene is TRBD1 (5 bases). This TCR was recovered from an adult with an advanced solid tumor such as melanoma, head and neck, liver or kidney cancer. The sequences come from CD4+ or CD8+ T cells sorted from blood, collected in a trial of the OX40 agonist ivuxolimab. The CDR3 region has the DNA TGTGCCAGCAGTTACTCGGTGGGGGACACTGAAGCTTTCTTT. Protein: CASSYSVGDTEAFF.